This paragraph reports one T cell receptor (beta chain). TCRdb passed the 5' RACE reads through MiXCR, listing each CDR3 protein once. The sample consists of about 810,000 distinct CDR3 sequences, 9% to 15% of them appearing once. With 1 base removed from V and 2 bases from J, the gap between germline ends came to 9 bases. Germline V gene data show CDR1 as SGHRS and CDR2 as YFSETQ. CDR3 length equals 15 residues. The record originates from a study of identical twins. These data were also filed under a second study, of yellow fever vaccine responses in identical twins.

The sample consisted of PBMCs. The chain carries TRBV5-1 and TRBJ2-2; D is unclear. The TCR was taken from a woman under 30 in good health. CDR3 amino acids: CASSLTLLNTGELFF. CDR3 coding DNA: TGCGCCAGCAGCTTGACTCTCTTAAACACCGGGGAGCTGTTTTTT. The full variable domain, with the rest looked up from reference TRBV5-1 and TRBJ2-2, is KAGVTQTPRYLIKTRGQQVTLSCSPISGHRSVSWYQQTPGQGLQFLFEYFSETQRNKGNFPGRFSGRQFSNSRSEMNVSTLELGDSALYLCASSLTLLNTGELFFGEGSRLTVL.